This TCR beta chain originates from a study of patients and donors after allogeneic stem cell transplantation. V was pared by 0 bases and J by 4 bases, with 5 bases of the junction left unmatched. The CDR3 is 17 amino acids. Germline CDR1 LGHNA, CDR2 YSLEER. Each CDR3 protein is one row after TCRdb ran MiXCR on the RT-PCR reads. The sample lists about 40,000 distinct CDR3 sequences, roughly 29% occurring once. The V call is TRBV4-3, the J call TRBJ2-1; 11 bases line up with TRBD2. The sequence was collected from a human donor who was either an allogeneic HSCT recipient or a stem cell or donor lymphocyte infusion donor (not recorded which). It is not recorded whose cells these are; they may come from a transplant donor. The specimen sequenced was blood, either unsorted or a sorted T cell fraction (not recorded which). CDR3 bases: TGCGCCAGCAGCCAAGACGTATGGACTAGCGGGTACAATGAGCAGTTCTTC. Translation gives CASSQDVWTSGYNEQFF.